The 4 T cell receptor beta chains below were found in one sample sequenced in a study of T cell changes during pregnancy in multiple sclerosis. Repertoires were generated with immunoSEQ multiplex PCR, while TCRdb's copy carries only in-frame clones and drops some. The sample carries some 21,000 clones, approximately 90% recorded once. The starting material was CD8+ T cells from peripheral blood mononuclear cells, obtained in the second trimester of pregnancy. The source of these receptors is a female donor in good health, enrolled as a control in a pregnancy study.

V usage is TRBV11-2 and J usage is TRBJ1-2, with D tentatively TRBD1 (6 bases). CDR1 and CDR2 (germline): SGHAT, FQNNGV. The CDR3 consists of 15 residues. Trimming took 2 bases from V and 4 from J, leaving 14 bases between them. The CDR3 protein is CASSLTLDSFYGYTF. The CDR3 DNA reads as TGTGCCAGCAGCTTAACCCTGGACAGCTTCTATGGCTACACCTTC.

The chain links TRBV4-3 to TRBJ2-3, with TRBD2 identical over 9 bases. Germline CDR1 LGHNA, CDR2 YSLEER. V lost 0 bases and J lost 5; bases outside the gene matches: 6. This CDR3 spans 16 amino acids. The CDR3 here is CASSQDPAGGEDTQYF. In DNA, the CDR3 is TGCGCCAGCAGCCAAGATCCCGCGGGAGGGGAAGATACGCAGTATTTT.

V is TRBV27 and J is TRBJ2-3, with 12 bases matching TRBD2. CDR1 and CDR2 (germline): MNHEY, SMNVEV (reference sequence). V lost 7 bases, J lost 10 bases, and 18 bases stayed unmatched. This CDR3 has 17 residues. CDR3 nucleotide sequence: TGTGCCAGCAAGGACGCTCTAGCGGGAGGGCCGAGAGTCCCGCAGTATTTT. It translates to CASKDALAGGPRVPQYF.

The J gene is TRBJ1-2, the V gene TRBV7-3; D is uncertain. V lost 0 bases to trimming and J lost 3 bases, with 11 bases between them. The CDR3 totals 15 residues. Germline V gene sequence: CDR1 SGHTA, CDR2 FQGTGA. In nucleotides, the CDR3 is TGTGCCAGCAGCTTAACGGGTCCAGGCGACTATGGCTACACCTTC. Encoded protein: CASSLTGPGDYGYTF.